The 2 T cell receptor beta chains listed next were all sequenced from one sample in a study of cytomegalovirus exposure and HLA in healthy donors (dated by TCRdb to the late 2010s). Library preparation used the immunoSEQ multiplex PCR assay. The multiplex PCR relied on a mix of 60 forward primers for TCR Vbeta segments and 13 reverse primers for TCR Jbeta segments. What TCRdb holds here is the immuneACCESS table cut down to in-frame rearrangements. Part of the clones is not present; checked against another copy, under half of the missing clones reflect an unresolved V gene, and the others are unexplained. The table for this sample lists fewer than 150,000 clones; around 76% of them were counted only once. Of the sample, 16% falls within the top ten clones. The specimen sequenced was PBMCs. These receptors were collected from a man between 45 and 60 years old in good health and CMV-seropositive.

This chain connects TRBV25-1 to TRBJ2-2; D possibly corresponds to TRBD2 (6 bases). V dropped 7 bases and J dropped 7 bases, with 16 bases sitting between them. Germline assignment: CDR1 MGHDK and CDR2 SYGVNS. The CDR3 has 14 residues. CDR3 nucleotides: TGTGCCAGCACCTCAACCGGGACTGTCGGGGAGCTGTTTTTT. It translates to CASTSTGTVGELFF.

The CDR3 is CASSRTGYEKLFF. The CDR3 DNA sequence: TGTGCCAGTAGTAGGACAGGGTATGAAAAACTGTTTTTT. The rearrangement uses TRBV27 and TRBJ1-4; TRBD1 matches 8 bases. V lost 9 bases, J lost 6 bases, and 6 bases stayed unmatched. The CDR3 is made up of 13 amino acids. The V gene's germline CDR1 is MNHEY and CDR2 SMNVEV (reference sequence).